The present entry profiles one T cell receptor beta chain with its context. Its target is unknown. The data belong to a study of identical twins. Study outcomes and limitations: Twins shared beta out-of-frame sequences in excess, but this excess was weaker. Carriage of fewer insertions was seen in abundant cord blood beta clonotypes, whereas memory repertoires showed none.

V lost 2 bases, J lost 5 bases, and 9 bases lay in between. Looked up from germline, CDR1 is LNHNV and CDR2 is YYDKDF (reference sequence). CDR3 length: 13 amino acids. Each CDR3 protein gets one entry after TCRdb re-called the 5' RACE reads with MiXCR. The table has around 530,000 distinct CDR3 sequences, 15% seen once. The same data also went into a second study, on yellow fever vaccine responses in identical twins.

This sequence joins TRBV15 and TRBJ2-5; D gene unclear. Sequences were obtained from CD4+ T cells sorted from blood. The receptor was isolated from a young woman in good health. The CDR3 here is CATSRQTGETQYF. The CDR3 coding sequence is TGTGCCACCAGCAGACAGACCGGGGAGACCCAGTACTTC.